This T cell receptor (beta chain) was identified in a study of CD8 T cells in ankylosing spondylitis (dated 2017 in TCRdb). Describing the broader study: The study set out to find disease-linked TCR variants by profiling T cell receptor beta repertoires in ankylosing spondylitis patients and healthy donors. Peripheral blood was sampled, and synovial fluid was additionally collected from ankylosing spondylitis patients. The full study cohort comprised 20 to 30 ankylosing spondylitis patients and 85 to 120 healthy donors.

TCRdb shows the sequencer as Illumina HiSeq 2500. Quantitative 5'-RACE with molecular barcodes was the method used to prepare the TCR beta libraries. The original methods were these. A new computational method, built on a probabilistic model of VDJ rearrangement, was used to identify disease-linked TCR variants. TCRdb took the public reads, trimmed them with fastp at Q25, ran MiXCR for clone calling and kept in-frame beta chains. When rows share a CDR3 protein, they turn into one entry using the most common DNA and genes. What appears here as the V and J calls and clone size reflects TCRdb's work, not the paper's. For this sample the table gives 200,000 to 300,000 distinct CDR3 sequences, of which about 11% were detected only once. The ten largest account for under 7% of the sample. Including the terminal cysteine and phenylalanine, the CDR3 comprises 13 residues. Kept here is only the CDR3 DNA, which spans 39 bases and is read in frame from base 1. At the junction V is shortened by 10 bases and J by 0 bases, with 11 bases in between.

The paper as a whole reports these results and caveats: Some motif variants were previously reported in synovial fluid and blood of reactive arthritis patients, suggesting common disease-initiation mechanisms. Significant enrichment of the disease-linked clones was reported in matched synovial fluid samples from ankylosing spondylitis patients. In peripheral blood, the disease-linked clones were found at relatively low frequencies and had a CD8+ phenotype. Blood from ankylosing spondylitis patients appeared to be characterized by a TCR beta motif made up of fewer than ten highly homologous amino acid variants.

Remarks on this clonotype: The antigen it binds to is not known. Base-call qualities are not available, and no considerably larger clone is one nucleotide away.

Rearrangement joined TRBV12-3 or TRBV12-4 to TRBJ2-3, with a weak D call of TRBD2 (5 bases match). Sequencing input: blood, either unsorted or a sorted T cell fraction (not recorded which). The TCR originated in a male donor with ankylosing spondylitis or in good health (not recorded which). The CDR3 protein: CATERTSTDTQYF. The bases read TGTGCCACAGAGCGGACTAGCACAGATACGCAGTATTTT.